Listed below are T cell receptor beta chains from one sample, sequenced in a study of vaccination and CD4 T cells after COVID-19. Each CDR3 protein gets one entry after TCRdb re-called the PCR reads with MiXCR. The sample contains around 17,000 distinct CDR3 sequences, 47% of which appear only once. These TCRs are of unknown antigen specificity. This specimen was CD4+ T cells from blood, cultured in vitro, taken about 7 months after SARS-CoV-2 vaccination. The receptors stem from a human donor who had recovered from COVID-19. Both conserved end residues are part of each CDR3. The D gene is left open where the match is weak.

V	J	D	length	CDR3
TRBV15	TRBJ2-1	TRBD2	14	CATSRLPGLAGGFF
TRBV20-1	TRBJ1-2	TRBD1	13	CSARADRPYGYTF
TRBV10-1	TRBJ2-5	-	17	CAMLTHRDRFWQETQYF
TRBV28	TRBJ2-3	-	15	CATASPGRRRDTQYF
TRBV15	TRBJ2-1	-	16	CATSRDLAESANEQFF
TRBV20-1	TRBJ2-3	-	14	CSARLAGGTDTQYF
TRBV27	TRBJ2-3	TRBD2	14	CASSWGREGDTQYF
TRBV20-1	TRBJ2-5	TRBD1	12	CSVEGQSETQYF
TRBV15	TRBJ1-5	-	15	CATSMDTLMGQPQHF
TRBV27	TRBJ2-7	TRBD1	14	CASSAGDRLYEQYF
TRBV27	TRBJ2-1	TRBD2	19	CASSPGTSGGVGSYNEQFF
TRBV7-8	TRBJ1-5	-	14	CASSLAFRGQPQHF
TRBV7-3	TRBJ2-1	-	12	CASSGQDNEQFF
TRBV19	TRBJ2-3	-	14	CASSIGGPSDTQYF
TRBV6-1	TRBJ2-7	-	14	CASRLNTGSYEQYF
TRBV6-1	TRBJ2-5	TRBD1	16	CASTLGQQPAWETQYF
TRBV18	TRBJ2-5	-	16	CASSPWGIQGRETQYF
TRBV6-1	TRBJ1-2	-	14	CASSVSHRVYGYTF
TRBV27	TRBJ2-1	TRBD2	11	CASRKSGGLFF
TRBV20-1	TRBJ2-7	TRBD1	14	CSAQGARSSYEQYF
TRBV7-2	TRBJ2-7	-	13	CASSVRTIYEQYF
TRBV6-1	TRBJ2-1	TRBD2	14	CASGSLAGLYEQFF
TRBV20-1	TRBJ2-7	TRBD2	16	CSARGFLAGISYEQYF
TRBV20-1	TRBJ1-5	-	14	CSARDARTNQPQHF
TRBV20-1	TRBJ1-6	TRBD1	15	CSARGQGASDSPLHF
TRBV20-1	TRBJ1-2	-	15	CSARRRVRGDYGYTF
TRBV7-6	TRBJ2-7	TRBD1	15	CASSSDRGASYEQYF
TRBV6-2/TRBV6-3	TRBJ2-1	TRBD2	17	CASSYAGTSGTYNEQFF
TRBV19	TRBJ1-1	TRBD1	14	CASSIRDRVTEAFF
TRBV7-6	-	-	17	CASSLYVAGGAQETQYF
TRBV25-1	TRBJ2-7	-	16	CASSDSLRRGTYEQYF
TRBV20-1	TRBJ2-7	TRBD2	14	CSAALAGGAYEQYF
TRBV20-1	TRBJ1-4	-	13	CSAQPVGNEKLFF
TRBV6-2/TRBV6-3	TRBJ1-5	TRBD1	14	CASNLGTGNQPQHF
TRBV28	TRBJ1-5	-	19	CASSLDFWEGVVSNQPQHF